One and the same sample provided the 32 T cell receptor beta chains below, sequenced in a study of blood T cells in healthy people across ages. Then a second PCR, running roughly 7 to 11 cycles, was carried out with a sample-barcoded 5' primer and a J-beta primer mix. Each CDR3 protein is one row after TCRdb ran MiXCR on the 5' RACE reads. The sample records just under 900,000 distinct CDR3 sequences, 29% being singletons. Sequencing was carried out using blood. Receptor source: a woman older than 75 in good health.

The table lists this clonotype with many counts. This rearrangement joins TRBV3-1 to TRBJ2-7; either TRBD1 or TRBD2 may supply D (5 bases each). The germline V and J ends were trimmed by 1 base and 6 bases, with 10 bases remaining between them. The CDR3 spans 13 residues. CDR1 and CDR2 (germline): LGHDT, YNNKEL (reference sequence). CDR3 DNA sequence: TGTGCCAGCAGCCAAGGAGAAGGGACCGAGCAGTACTTC. Its protein is CASSQGEGTEQYF.

The chain combines TRBV7-2 with TRBJ1-1, with a possible D match to TRBD1 (5 bases). Trimming took off 1 base at V and 4 bases at J, with 13 bases between the two ends. Germline-derived CDR1 and CDR2 are SGHTA and FQGNSA. The CDR3 has 15 residues. The CDR3 sequence is CASSLDITGTTEAFF. CDR3 bases: TGTGCCAGCAGCTTAGACATTACAGGTACCACTGAAGCTTTCTTT.

V gene TRBV20-1 combines with J gene TRBJ2-4, with 12 positions matching TRBD2. The DNA matches TRBJ2-7 better at its end, which makes the J call doubtful. The CDR3 is 14 amino acids. In germline, CDR1 is DFQATT, CDR2 SNEGSKA (reference sequence). The CDR3 DNA follows: TGCAGTGCTAGAGCGGGACTAGCGGGCTACGAGCAGTACTTC. Protein: CSARAGLAGYEQYF.

Regarding this clonotype: This may be a read error, as it is one base from a much larger clone. The chain recombines TRBV7-9 with TRBJ2-7; possibly TRBD2 for D (7 bases). V lost 3 bases, J lost 7 bases, and 19 bases lay in between. From germline, CDR1 is SEHNR and CDR2 FQNEAQ (reference sequence). The CDR3 is 15 amino acids. CDR3 sequence: CASSFARGGAGEQYF. CDR3 coding DNA: TGTGCCAGCAGCTTCGCCCGTGGGGGGGCAGGTGAGCAGTACTTC.

The gene calls are TRBV30 and TRBJ2-5; 10 bases match TRBD2. The J call may be faulty, since TRBJ2-1 better matches the DNA end. The germline CDR1 and CDR2 sequences are GTSNPN and SVGIG (reference sequence). The CDR3 runs 16 residues. The CDR3, as DNA: TGTGCCTGGAGTGAAAGGGGACTAGCGCATCAAGAGACCCAGTTCTTC. This sequence encodes CAWSERGLAHQETQFF.

The table lists this clonotype with a few counts. This rearrangement joins TRBV4-1 to TRBJ1-4, with TRBD1 identical over 7 bases. The CDR3 covers 15 residues. V lost 1 base and J lost 7; bases outside the gene matches: 6. Germline values: CDR1 MGHRA, CDR2 YSYEKL. CDR3 loop: CASSQAGTVSEKLFF. As DNA, the CDR3 is TGCGCCAGCAGCCAAGCCGGGACAGTAAGTGAAAAACTGTTTTTT.

In DNA form, the CDR3 reads TGTGCCAGCAGCCCTTACACACAGGAGACCCAGTACTTC. Protein sequence: CASSPYTQETQYF. This rearrangement joins TRBV7-2 to TRBJ2-5; D gene unclear. The germline V and J ends were trimmed by 5 bases and 5 bases, with 12 bases remaining between them. The CDR3 runs 13 residues. CDR1 is SGHTA, CDR2 FQGNSA, per germline. The variable domain in full, completed from reference TRBV7-2 and TRBJ2-5, reads GAGVSQSPSNKVTEKGKDVELRCDPISGHTALYWYRQSLGQGLEFLIYFQGNSAPDKSGLPSDRFSAERTGGSVSTLTIQRTQQEDSAVYLCASSPYTQETQYFGPGTRLLVL.

The rearrangement links TRBV20-1 to TRBJ2-3; 9 positions agree with TRBD2. The CDR3 length is 15 residues. Looked up from germline, CDR1 is DFQATT and CDR2 is SNEGSKA (reference sequence). The J segment lost 9 bases and the V segment lost 8 bases, leaving 18 bases of the junction unmatched. CDR3 DNA sequence: TGCAGTACCGGAGCAGGGGCGGGAGGGCCCGCAACGCAGTATTTT. This codes for CSTGAGAGGPATQYF.

This clonotype occurred many times. The gene calls are TRBV5-6 and TRBJ2-3; D possibly uses TRBD1 or TRBD2 (6 bases each). The CDR3 loop spans 14 amino acids. The V gene lost 4 bases and the J gene lost 3 bases, with 12 bases spanning the gap. The V gene's germline CDR1 is SGHDT and CDR2 YYEEEE. The CDR3 spells CASSPWGATDTQYF. The CDR3 DNA follows: TGTGCCAGCAGCCCCTGGGGGGCTACAGATACGCAGTATTTT.

A word on this clonotype: With a much larger clone just one base away, this may be a read error. The chain combines TRBV30 with TRBJ2-1; a weak D match, TRBD2 (7 bases). The germline CDR1 and CDR2 sequences are GTSNPN and SVGIG (reference sequence). CDR3 length: 13 residues. CDR3 amino acids: CAWSGGPYNEQVF. The CDR3 nucleotides are TGTGCCTGGAGCGGGGGGCCCTACAATGAGCAGGTCTTC.

This clonotype was recorded a few times. The rearrangement links TRBV5-4 to TRBJ1-2, with D tentatively TRBD1 (5 bases). Germline CDR1 and CDR2: SGHNT and YYREEE (reference sequence). With 4 bases removed from V and 0 bases from J, the gap between germline ends came to 13 bases. The CDR3 is 15 amino acids. CDR3 in amino acids: CASSTREGPNYGYTF. Written as DNA, the CDR3 is TGTGCCAGCAGCACCCGCGAGGGACCTAACTATGGCTACACCTTC.

This clonotype has more than one count but fewer than ten. The gene calls are TRBV11-1 and TRBJ1-6; perhaps TRBD1 as D (5 bases). CDR1 is SGHAT and CDR2 is FQDESV in the germline V gene (reference sequence). CDR3 length equals 14 residues. Trimming pared 2 bases from V and 9 bases from J, leaving 11 bases between. The CDR3 DNA follows: TGTGCCAGCAGCTTAAGTCAGGGAACTTCACCCCTCCACTTT. As protein: CASSLSQGTSPLHF.

This clonotype showed up many times. The DNA of the CDR3 is TGTGCCAGCACCAACGGGAGGGGGTCGGAGACCCAGTACTTC. Translating gives CASTNGRGSETQYF. The V call is TRBV7-2, the J call TRBJ2-5; 8 bases fit TRBD2. Germline CDR1 and CDR2: SGHTA and FQGNSA. The CDR3 is 14 amino acids. J gave up 5 bases and V 7 bases, and 9 bases lay outside the gene matches.

This clonotype was seen repeatedly, ten times or more. The chain recombines TRBV7-2 with TRBJ2-3; D ambiguous. The CDR3 has 14 residues. Germline V gene sequence: CDR1 SGHTA, CDR2 FQGNSA. V gave up 5 bases and J gave up 0 bases, with 9 bases separating them. The CDR3 coding sequence is TGTGCCAGCAGCGTACAGCCTAGCACAGATACGCAGTATTTT. This codes for CASSVQPSTDTQYF.

The chain carries TRBV12-3 or TRBV12-4 and TRBJ1-1; 9 nucleotides agree with TRBD1. This CDR3 contains 13 residues. V dropped 4 bases and J dropped 10; count of bases not matched to a gene: 7. CDR3 amino acids: CASSSGTGWGAFF. CDR3 sequence (DNA): TGTGCCAGCAGTTCAGGGACAGGGTGGGGAGCTTTCTTT.

This clonotype was counted ten times or more. The chain uses TRBV4-1 and TRBJ2-4; the match to TRBD1 covers 8 bases. V shed 0 bases and J 8 bases; nucleotides not matched to a gene: 3. Per the germline V gene, CDR1 is MGHRA and CDR2 is YSYEKL. This CDR3 contains 14 residues. CDR3 in amino acids: CASSQDGGQDIQYF. CDR3 DNA: TGCGCCAGCAGCCAAGATGGGGGACAGGACATTCAGTACTTC.

This clonotype occurred a few times. A much larger clone sits a single nucleotide away, making a read error possible. V usage is TRBV20-1 and J usage is TRBJ2-1, with D perhaps matching TRBD2 (5 bases). From germline, CDR1 is DFQATT and CDR2 SNEGSKA (reference sequence). The V gene lost 4 bases and the J gene lost 2 bases, with 12 bases spanning the gap. CDR3 size: 14 residues. The CDR3 sequence: CSAKMASPYNEQFF. The CDR3 DNA sequence: TGCAGTGCTAAGATGGCTAGCCCCTACAATGAGCAGTTCTTC.

The chain is built from TRBV19 and TRBJ2-7; tentatively, D is TRBD2 (5 bases). The CDR3 totals 15 residues. The V gene's germline CDR1 is LNHDA and CDR2 SQIVND (reference sequence). Trimming took 3 bases from V and 2 from J, leaving 14 bases between them. CDR3 nucleotide sequence: TGTGCCAGTAGTATCGAGGGATCGACGCCCTACGAGCAGTACTTC. Its translation is CASSIEGSTPYEQYF.

This clonotype came up many times. V is TRBV18 and J is TRBJ1-2; D perhaps matches TRBD1 (6 bases). CDR1 is KGHSH, CDR2 LQKENI, per germline. The V and J ends lost 3 bases and 8 bases respectively, with 16 bases between them. The CDR3 has 14 residues. The CDR3 DNA reads as TGTGCCAGCTCACCGGGGGACAATGTTGGAGGCTACACCTTC. Amino acids: CASSPGDNVGGYTF.

This clonotype has only a few counts. The chain is built from TRBV7-2 and TRBJ2-7; D not resolved. CDR1 SGHTA and CDR2 FQGNSA come from the germline V gene. The length of the CDR3 is 10 residues. With 2 bases removed from V and 6 bases from J, the gap between germline ends came to 2 bases. The CDR3 sequence is CASSLSEQYF. The CDR3 coding sequence is TGTGCCAGCAGCTTATCCGAGCAGTACTTC.

The CDR3 reads CASSDSPWALLTEAFF. As DNA, the CDR3 is TGCGCCAGCAGTGACAGCCCCTGGGCCCTACTCACTGAAGCTTTCTTT. The rearrangement uses TRBV10-2 and TRBJ1-1, with D unresolved. This CDR3 is built from 16 residues. With 3 bases removed from V and 4 bases from J, the gap between germline ends came to 18 bases. Germline assignment: CDR1 WSHSY and CDR2 SAAADI.

The rearrangement uses TRBV24-1 and TRBJ2-3; 8 positions match TRBD2. Trimming removed 5 bases from V and 6 bases from J; junction bases left unmatched: 6. Germline loops: CDR1 KGHDR, CDR2 SFDVKD. This CDR3 has 14 amino acids. CDR3 in DNA: TGTGCCACCAGTGGGCGCGGGGGGTTGGATACGCAGTATTTT. This sequence encodes CATSGRGGLDTQYF.

This clonotype was seen many times. J is TRBJ2-1 and V is TRBV29-1; TRBD1 matches at 9 bases. Germline lookup yields CDR1 SQVTM and CDR2 ANQGSEA. V shed 6 bases, J shed 9 bases, and the junction held 6 bases outside the gene matches. This CDR3 contains 12 residues. The CDR3 spells CSVTGTGFEQFF. The CDR3 nucleotides are TGCAGCGTGACCGGGACAGGGTTTGAGCAGTTCTTC.

This chain connects TRBV11-2 to TRBJ2-7; D is unclear. The J call may be incorrect, as the DNA end agrees better with TRBJ2-5. The length of the CDR3 is 14 residues. Germline V gene lookup returns CDR1 SGHAT and CDR2 FQNNGV. The CDR3 DNA is TGTGCCAGCAGCTTAGATCCAGGTGGGGAGACCCAGTACTTC. Amino acids: CASSLDPGGETQYF.

This clonotype has at least ten counts. This chain joins TRBV9 and TRBJ2-7; D is unresolved. The CDR3 sequence is 14 residues long. The V end was cut by 0 bases, the J end by 1 base, with 8 bases between. Germline CDR1 SGDLS, CDR2 YYNGEE. The CDR3 region has the DNA TGTGCCAGCAGCGTAGGTCCGCTATCCTACGAGCAGTACTTC. It yields the protein CASSVGPLSYEQYF.

This clonotype was counted ten times or more. The chain carries TRBV6-6 and TRBJ2-1, with 9 positions matching TRBD2. The CDR3 is 14 amino acids. J lost 7 bases, V lost 7 bases, and 8 bases had no gene match. Germline CDR1 MNHNY, CDR2 SVGAGI (reference sequence). In DNA, the CDR3 is TGTGCCAGCAACCGCGGGGGGGCCGAAAATGAGCAGTTCTTC. As protein: CASNRGGAENEQFF.

This clonotype came up once. The chain links TRBV6-5 to TRBJ2-7; D may match TRBD1 or TRBD2 (5 bases each). This CDR3 comprises 16 residues. Trimming took 5 bases from V and 7 from J, leaving 24 bases between them. Per germline, CDR1 MNHEY and CDR2 SVGAGI. CDR3 nucleotide sequence: TGTGCCAGCAGTACTAGGGGTCCGGGGAGCTACAATGAGCAGTACTTC. Translation gives CASSTRGPGSYNEQYF.

Points on this clonotype: A much larger clone differs by one base, so this may be a read error. The V and J genes are TRBV20-1 and TRBJ2-5; D may match TRBD1 or TRBD2 (6 bases each). The J call is doubtful: the DNA matches TRBJ2-1 better. The V gene's germline CDR1 is DFQATT and CDR2 SNEGSKA (reference sequence). This CDR3 contains 15 residues. Here the CDR3 DNA reads TGCAGTGCCAACAAAGGGGGGACGGCCCAAGAGACCCAGTTCTTC. This sequence encodes CSANKGGTAQETQFF.

The genes are TRBV2 and TRBJ2-6; D is ambiguous. Trimming took 0 bases from V and 0 from J, leaving 9 bases between them. The CDR3 has 17 residues. Germline loops: CDR1 SNHLY, CDR2 FYNNEI. Here the CDR3 DNA reads TGTGCCAGCAGTGAAGCGCTTTTAGGCTCTGGGGCCAACGTCCTGACTTTC. This sequence encodes CASSEALLGSGANVLTF.

Note on this clonotype: Since a much larger clone is just one base distant, this may be a read error. V gene TRBV5-5 combines with J gene TRBJ2-5; D may be TRBD1 (7 bases). Germline-derived CDR1 and CDR2 are SGHKS and YYEKEE (reference sequence). The CDR3 length is 15 residues. The V end lost 5 bases, the J end lost 2 bases, and 16 bases lay between the germline ends. CDR3 bases: TGTGCCAGCAGATGCGGGACAGAGGGACAAGAGACCCAGTACTTC. It specifies CASRCGTEGQETQYF.

The sample holds many counts of this clonotype. V gene TRBV29-1 combines with J gene TRBJ2-1; 7 nucleotides match TRBD2. The junction had 6 bases not matched to a gene; V was cut back by 6 bases and J by 1 base. Germline loops: CDR1 SQVTM, CDR2 ANQGSEA. This CDR3 contains 14 residues. This CDR3 reads CSVRQGGSYNEQFF. CDR3 DNA: TGCAGCGTGCGGCAGGGAGGGTCCTACAATGAGCAGTTCTTC.

This sequence joins TRBV2 and TRBJ1-2; D is ambiguous. This CDR3 spans 14 amino acids. Looked up from germline, CDR1 is SNHLY and CDR2 is FYNNEI. V dropped 3 bases and J dropped 4 bases, with 12 bases sitting between them. The CDR3 region is CASSEIKVSYGYTF. The CDR3 DNA sequence: TGTGCCAGCAGTGAGATTAAAGTCTCCTATGGCTACACCTTC.